Listed below are T cell receptor beta chains from one sample, sequenced in a study of control samples from healthy donors and cancer patients. Data came from immunoSEQ multiplex PCR; TCRdb stores just in-frame clones and leaves some out. The sample holds over 200,000 clones, over 75% seen once. What was sequenced was PBMCs. These receptors all come from a woman between 55 and 75 years old with lung cancer. Both conserved end residues are part of each CDR3. A D gene is named only where the DNA matches it firmly.

d_gene	j_gene	v_gene	CDR3aa
-	TRBJ1-4	TRBV5-1	CASSPNSHEKLFF
-	TRBJ1-6	TRBV5-4	CASSPGGVGNSPLHF
-	TRBJ1-5	TRBV4-1	CASSPGWHLLQSNQPQHF
-	TRBJ1-2	TRBV5-5	CASSLWTAYGYTF
-	TRBJ1-1	TRBV5-4	CASSLRGAPTEAFF
-	TRBJ1-2	TRBV5-1	CASSLDATIYGYTF
TRBD1	TRBJ2-7	TRBV6-5	CASARDREYEQYF
-	TRBJ1-1	TRBV18	CASSSPPAQAFF
-	TRBJ1-2	TRBV12-3/TRBV12-4	CASSFWGSGYTF
-	TRBJ1-5	TRBV11-2	CASSYGRNQPQHF
-	TRBJ1-5	TRBV10-2	CASSDVGGNQPQHF
-	TRBJ2-7	TRBV9	CASSPRGDGGSYEQYF
TRBD1	TRBJ1-2	TRBV10-3	CAISKGQDSYGYTF
TRBD1	TRBJ2-7	TRBV5-4	CASSQGQGPIKYEQYF
-	TRBJ1-6	TRBV9	CASSQREQPSPLHF
-	TRBJ1-2	TRBV5-1	CASSLGQDYGYTF
-	TRBJ2-7	TRBV12-3/TRBV12-4	CASSLARDKQF
TRBD1	TRBJ2-1	TRBV27	CASSLRGRVISYNEQFF
TRBD1	TRBJ1-2	TRBV5-4	CASSLPGGRTGENYGYTF
-	TRBJ1-5	TRBV6-5	CASSPPNQPQHF
-	TRBJ2-7	TRBV21-1	CASSNWDRDRVPYEQYF
-	TRBJ1-2	TRBV3-1/TRBV3-2	CASSISVVNYGYTF
TRBD1	TRBJ1-1	TRBV5-4	CASSLHTGENTEAFF
-	TRBJ2-3	TRBV7-3	CASSSESDTQYF